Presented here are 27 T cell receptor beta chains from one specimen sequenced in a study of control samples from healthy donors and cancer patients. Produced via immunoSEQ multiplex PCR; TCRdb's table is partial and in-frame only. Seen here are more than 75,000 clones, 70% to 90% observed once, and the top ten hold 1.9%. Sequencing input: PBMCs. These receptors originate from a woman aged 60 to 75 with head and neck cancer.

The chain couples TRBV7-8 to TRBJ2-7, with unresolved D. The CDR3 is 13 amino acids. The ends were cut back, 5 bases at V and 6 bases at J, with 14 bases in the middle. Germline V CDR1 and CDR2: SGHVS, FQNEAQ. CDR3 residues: CASSMSAVGEQYF. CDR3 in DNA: TGTGCCAGCAGCATGTCCGCGGTTGGCGAGCAGTACTTC.

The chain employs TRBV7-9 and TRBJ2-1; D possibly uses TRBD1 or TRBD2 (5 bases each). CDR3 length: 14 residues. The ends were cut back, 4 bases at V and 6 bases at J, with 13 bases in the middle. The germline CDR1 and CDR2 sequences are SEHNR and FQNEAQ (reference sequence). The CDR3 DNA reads TGTGCCAGCAGCTCGAGGGGCGGGTCCAATGAGCAGTTCTTC. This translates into CASSSRGGSNEQFF.

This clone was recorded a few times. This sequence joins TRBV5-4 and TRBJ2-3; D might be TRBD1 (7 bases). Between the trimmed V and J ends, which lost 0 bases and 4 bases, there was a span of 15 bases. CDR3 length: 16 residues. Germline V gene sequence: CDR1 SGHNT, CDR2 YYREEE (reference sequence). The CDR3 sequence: CASSLARGAGADTQYF. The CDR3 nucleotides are TGTGCCAGCAGCTTGGCCAGGGGGGCAGGGGCAGATACGCAGTATTTT. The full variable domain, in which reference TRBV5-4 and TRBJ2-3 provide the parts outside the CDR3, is ETGVTQSPTHLIKTRGQQVTLRCSSQSGHNTVSWYQQALGQGPQFIFQYYREEENGRGNFPPRFSGLQFPNYSSELNVNALELDDSALYLCASSLARGAGADTQYFGPGTRLTVL.

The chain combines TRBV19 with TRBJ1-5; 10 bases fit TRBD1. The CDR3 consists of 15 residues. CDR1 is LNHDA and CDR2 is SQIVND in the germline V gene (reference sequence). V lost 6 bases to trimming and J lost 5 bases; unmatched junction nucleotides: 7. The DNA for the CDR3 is TGTGCCAGTAGGACCGGGACAGGGGCCCATCAGCCCCAGCATTTT. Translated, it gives CASRTGTGAHQPQHF. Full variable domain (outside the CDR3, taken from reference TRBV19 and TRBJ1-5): DGGITQSPKYLFRKEGQNVTLSCEQNLNHDAMYWYRQDPGQGLRLIYYSQIVNDFQKGDIAEGYSVSREKKESFPLTVTSAQKNPTAFYLCASRTGTGAHQPQHFGDGTRLSIL.

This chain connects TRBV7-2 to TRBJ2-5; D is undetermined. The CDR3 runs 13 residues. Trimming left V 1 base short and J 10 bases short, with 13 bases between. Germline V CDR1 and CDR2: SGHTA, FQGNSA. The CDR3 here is CASSLVPESRQYF. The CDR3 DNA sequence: TGTGCCAGCAGCTTAGTACCCGAATCCCGCCAGTACTTC.

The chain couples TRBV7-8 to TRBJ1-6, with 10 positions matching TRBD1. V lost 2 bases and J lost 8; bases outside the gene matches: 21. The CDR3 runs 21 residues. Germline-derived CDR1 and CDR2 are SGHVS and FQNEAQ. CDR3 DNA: TGTGCCAGCAGCTTAAGGAGAACGTTGCATCGGGACAGGGGCGTCGATTCACCCCTCCACTTT. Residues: CASSLRRTLHRDRGVDSPLHF.

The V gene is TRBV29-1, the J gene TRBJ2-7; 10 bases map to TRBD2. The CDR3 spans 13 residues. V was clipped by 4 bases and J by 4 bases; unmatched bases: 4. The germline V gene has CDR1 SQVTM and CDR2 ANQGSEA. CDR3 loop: CSVGSSGSYEQYF. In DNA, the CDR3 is TGCAGCGTTGGCTCTAGCGGGAGTTACGAGCAGTACTTC.

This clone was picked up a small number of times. CDR3 in DNA: TGCGCCAGCAGCCAAGACTCCGGGACCCGAAAATACAATGAGCAGTTCTTC. Amino acids: CASSQDSGTRKYNEQFF. This chain links TRBV4-1 with TRBJ2-1; D may correspond to TRBD1 or TRBD2 (5 bases each). The V gene's germline CDR1 is MGHRA and CDR2 YSYEKL. There are 17 residues in the CDR3. V lost 0 bases and J 4 bases, leaving 16 bases between the germline ends.

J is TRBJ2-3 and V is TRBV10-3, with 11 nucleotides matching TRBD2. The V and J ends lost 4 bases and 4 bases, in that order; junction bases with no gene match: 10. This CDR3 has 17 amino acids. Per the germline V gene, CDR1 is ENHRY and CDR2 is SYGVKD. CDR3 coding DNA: TGTGCCATCAGTGGGAAAACGACTAGCGGGATAGCAGATACGCAGTATTTT. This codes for CAISGKTTSGIADTQYF.

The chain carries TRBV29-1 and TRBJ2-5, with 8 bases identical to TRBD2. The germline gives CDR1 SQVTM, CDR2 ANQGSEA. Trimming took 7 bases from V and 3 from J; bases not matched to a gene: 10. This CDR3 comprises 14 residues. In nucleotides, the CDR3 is TGCAGCGCTGCCCGTCCGGGACTAGAAGAGACCCAGTACTTC. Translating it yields CSAARPGLEETQYF.

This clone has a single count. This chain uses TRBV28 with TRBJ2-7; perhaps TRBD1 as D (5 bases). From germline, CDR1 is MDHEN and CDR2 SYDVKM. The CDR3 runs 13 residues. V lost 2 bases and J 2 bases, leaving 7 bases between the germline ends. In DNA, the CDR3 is TGTGCCAGCAGTTTAGACAGAACCTACGAGCAGTACTTC. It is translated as CASSLDRTYEQYF.

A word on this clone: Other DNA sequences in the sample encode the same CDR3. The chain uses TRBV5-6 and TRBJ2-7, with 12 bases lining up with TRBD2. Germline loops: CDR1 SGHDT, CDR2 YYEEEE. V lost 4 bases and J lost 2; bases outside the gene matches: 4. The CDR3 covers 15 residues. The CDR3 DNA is TGTGCCAGCAGCGCGGGACTAGCGGGTGCCTACGAGCAGTACTTC. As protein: CASSAGLAGAYEQYF.

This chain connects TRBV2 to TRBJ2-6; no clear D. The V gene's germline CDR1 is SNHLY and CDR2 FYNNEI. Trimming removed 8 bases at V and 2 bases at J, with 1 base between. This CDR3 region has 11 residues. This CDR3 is CASAGANVLTF. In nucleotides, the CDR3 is TGTGCCAGCGCTGGGGCCAACGTCCTGACTTTC.

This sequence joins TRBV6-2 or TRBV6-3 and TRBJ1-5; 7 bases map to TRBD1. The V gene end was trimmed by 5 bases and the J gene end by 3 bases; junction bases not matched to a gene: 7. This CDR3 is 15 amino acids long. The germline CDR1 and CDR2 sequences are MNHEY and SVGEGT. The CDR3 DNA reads TGTGCCAGCAGTCCGGCCGACAGGGTCAATCAGCCCCAGCATTTT. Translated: CASSPADRVNQPQHF.

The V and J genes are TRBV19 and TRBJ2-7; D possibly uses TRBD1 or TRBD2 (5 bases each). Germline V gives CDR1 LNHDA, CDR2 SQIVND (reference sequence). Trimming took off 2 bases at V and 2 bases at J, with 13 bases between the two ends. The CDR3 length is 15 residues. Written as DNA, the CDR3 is TGTGCCAGTAGTATATCTTCGAGGGGCCCCTACGAGCAGTACTTC. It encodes CASSISSRGPYEQYF.

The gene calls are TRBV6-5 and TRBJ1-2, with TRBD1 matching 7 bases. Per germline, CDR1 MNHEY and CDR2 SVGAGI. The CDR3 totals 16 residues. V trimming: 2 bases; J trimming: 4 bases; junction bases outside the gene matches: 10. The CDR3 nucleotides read TGTGCCAGCAGTTACGGGACAGTAAGGGGTGCCTATGGCTACACCTTC. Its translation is CASSYGTVRGAYGYTF.

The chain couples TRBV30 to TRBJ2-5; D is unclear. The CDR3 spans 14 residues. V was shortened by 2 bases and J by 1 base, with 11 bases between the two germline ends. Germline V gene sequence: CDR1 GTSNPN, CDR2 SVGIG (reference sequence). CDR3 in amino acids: CAWSRKTVQETQYF. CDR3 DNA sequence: TGTGCCTGGAGTCGTAAGACGGTCCAAGAGACCCAGTACTTC.

The CDR3 spells CASSARGQAYEQYF. The CDR3 coding sequence is TGTGCCAGCAGCGCCCGAGGACAGGCCTACGAGCAGTACTTC. This sequence joins TRBV3-1 (or the pseudogene TRBV3-2) and TRBJ2-7; 7 nucleotides align to TRBD1. CDR3 length: 14 amino acids. The germline V gene has CDR1 LGHDT and CDR2 YNNKEL (reference sequence). After removal of 5 bases from V and 2 bases from J, the junction contained 6 bases not matched to a gene.

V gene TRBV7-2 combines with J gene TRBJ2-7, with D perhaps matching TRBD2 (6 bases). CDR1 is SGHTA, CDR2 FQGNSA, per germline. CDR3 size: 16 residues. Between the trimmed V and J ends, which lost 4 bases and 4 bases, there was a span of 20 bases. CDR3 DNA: TGTGCCAGCAGCTCCACTAGCACACATACGGCGTACGAGCAGTACTTC. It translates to CASSSTSTHTAYEQYF.

For the CDR3, the DNA is TGTGCCAGCAGTTACAGCCAACCACAAGAGACCCAGTACTTC. It is translated as CASSYSQPQETQYF. This chain links TRBV6-2 or TRBV6-3 with TRBJ2-5; D is unclear. V was shortened by 2 bases and J by 2 bases, with 9 bases between the two germline ends. The CDR3 is 14 residues long. Looked up from germline, CDR1 is MNHEY and CDR2 is SVGEGT.

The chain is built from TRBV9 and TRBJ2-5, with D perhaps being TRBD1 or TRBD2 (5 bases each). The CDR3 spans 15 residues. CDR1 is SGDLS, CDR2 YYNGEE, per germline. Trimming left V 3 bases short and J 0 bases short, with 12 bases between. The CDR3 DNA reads TGTGCCAGCAGCGCTGGGGGAGTTTACCAAGAGACCCAGTACTTC. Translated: CASSAGGVYQETQYF.

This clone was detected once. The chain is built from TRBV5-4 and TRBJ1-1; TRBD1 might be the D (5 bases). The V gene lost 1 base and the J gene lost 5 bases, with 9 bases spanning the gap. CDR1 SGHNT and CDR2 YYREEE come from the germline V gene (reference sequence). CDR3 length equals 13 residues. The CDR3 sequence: CASSLWGNTEAFF. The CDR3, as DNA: TGTGCCAGCAGCTTGTGGGGGAATACTGAAGCTTTCTTT.

DNA for the CDR3: TGTGCCAGCAGTCCCGACAAATACACTGAAGCTTTCTTT. Protein: CASSPDKYTEAFF. The chain recombines TRBV12-3 or TRBV12-4 with TRBJ1-1; no firm D call. The germline V and J ends were trimmed by 5 bases and 3 bases, with 10 bases remaining between them. This CDR3 is 13 amino acids long.

CDR3 DNA sequence: TGTGCCAGCAGCCCGCAGAGCTCTGGAAACACCATATATTTT. It encodes CASSPQSSGNTIYF. The J gene is TRBJ1-3, the V gene TRBV7-2, with D uncertain. There are 14 residues in the CDR3. Trimming took 5 bases from V and 0 from J, leaving 8 bases between them. The V gene's germline CDR1 is SGHTA and CDR2 FQGNSA. Full variable domain (rest looked up from reference TRBV7-2 and TRBJ1-3): GAGVSQSPSNKVTEKGKDVELRCDPISGHTALYWYRQSLGQGLEFLIYFQGNSAPDKSGLPSDRFSAERTGGSVSTLTIQRTQQEDSAVYLCASSPQSSGNTIYFGEGSWLTVV.

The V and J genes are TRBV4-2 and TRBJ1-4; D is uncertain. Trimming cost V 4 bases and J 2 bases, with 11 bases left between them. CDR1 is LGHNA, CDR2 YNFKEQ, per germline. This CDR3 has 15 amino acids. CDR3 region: CASSRNLGTNEKLFF. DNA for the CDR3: TGTGCCAGCAGCCGGAACTTGGGGACTAATGAAAAACTGTTTTTT.

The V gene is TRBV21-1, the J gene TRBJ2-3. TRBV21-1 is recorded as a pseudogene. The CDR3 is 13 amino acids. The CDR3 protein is CASSTNSTDTQYF. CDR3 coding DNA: TGTGCCAGCTCCACAAACTCCACAGATACGCAGTATTTT.

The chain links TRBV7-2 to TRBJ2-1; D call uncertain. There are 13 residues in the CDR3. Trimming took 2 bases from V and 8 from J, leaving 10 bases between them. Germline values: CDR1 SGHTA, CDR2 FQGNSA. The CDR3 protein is CASSLRRADEQFF. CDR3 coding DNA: TGTGCCAGCAGCTTAAGACGCGCCGATGAGCAGTTCTTC.